This T cell receptor (beta chain) was captured in a study of blood T cell repertoires in COVID-19. The wider study: COVID-19 samples collected from the United States, Italy and Spain covered acute and convalescent phases. T cells, B-cell-depleted T cells, or PBMCs provided the cDNA or gDNA that served as material.

Repertoires were generated with immunoSEQ multiplex PCR, while TCRdb's copy carries only in-frame clones and drops some. The sample lists 190,000 or so clones, 65% to 90% seen once, with 4.5% to 5.5% in the top ten. The sequence was obtained from a woman aged 25 to 45 who had been exposed to COVID-19. The source material was PBMCs or T cells enriched from blood (not recorded which).

CDR3 bases: TGTGCCAGCAGCCAAAAGGCAGGGTTAGCAAACACCATATATTTT. It translates to CASSQKAGLANTIYF. This chain links TRBV3-1 (or the pseudogene TRBV3-2) with TRBJ1-3; TRBD1 might be the D (5 bases). CDR3 length equals 15 residues. V lost 2 bases to trimming and J lost 6 bases, with 14 bases between them. The germline gives CDR1 LGHDT, CDR2 YNNKEL (reference sequence).